The 30 T cell receptor beta chains below were found in one sample sequenced in a study of cytomegalovirus exposure and HLA in healthy donors. Sequenced by immunoSEQ multiplex PCR; TCRdb stores in-frame clones only, minus some. The sample carries more than 95,000 clones, around 90% recorded once. The source material was PBMCs. These receptor sequences come from a woman aged 18-35 years in good health and CMV-seronegative.

The chain joins TRBV5-1 to TRBJ2-1, with TRBD2 as a possible D gene (5 bases). The germline V and J ends were trimmed by 2 bases and 0 bases, with 9 bases remaining between them. CDR3 length: 15 amino acids. Germline values: CDR1 SGHRS, CDR2 YFSETQ. This CDR3 reads CASSFNGNSYNEQFF. CDR3 bases: TGCGCCAGCAGCTTCAACGGGAACTCCTACAATGAGCAGTTCTTC. Combining the CDR3 with reference TRBV5-1 and TRBJ2-1 gives the whole variable domain KAGVTQTPRYLIKTRGQQVTLSCSPISGHRSVSWYQQTPGQGLQFLFEYFSETQRNKGNFPGRFSGRQFSNSRSEMNVSTLELGDSALYLCASSFNGNSYNEQFFGPGTRLTVL.

This sequence joins TRBV10-1 and TRBJ2-1; unclear D gene. Germline V gene data show CDR1 as WNHNN and CDR2 as SYGVQD (reference sequence). The CDR3 totals 15 residues. Trimming stripped 3 bases from V and 6 bases from J, with 15 bases between. The CDR3: CASSDPRRAGNEQFF. In nucleotides, the CDR3 is TGCGCCAGCAGTGACCCAAGGAGAGCTGGCAATGAGCAGTTCTTC.

Only a few counts were recorded for this clone. The CDR3 loop reads CASSPQGTGSEKLFF. The CDR3, as DNA: TGTGCCAGCTCACCACAAGGGACAGGGAGCGAAAAACTGTTTTTT. The chain is built from TRBV18 and TRBJ1-4; 9 bases match TRBD1. Per the germline V gene, CDR1 is KGHSH and CDR2 is LQKENI. This CDR3 is built from 15 residues. V dropped 1 base and J dropped 8; count of bases not matched to a gene: 5.

V and J are TRBV27 and TRBJ1-1; tentative D call: TRBD1 (5 bases). Trimming took off 11 bases at V and 0 bases at J, with 13 bases between the two ends. CDR1 is MNHEY, CDR2 SMNVEV, per germline (reference sequence). This CDR3 comprises 13 residues. This CDR3 reads CASRDSMNTEAFF. The CDR3 DNA sequence: TGTGCCTCCCGGGACTCAATGAACACTGAAGCTTTCTTT.

The J gene is TRBJ2-3, the V gene TRBV12-5, with no clear D. Trimming took off 2 bases at V and 6 bases at J, with 12 bases between the two ends. CDR1 is LGHNT and CDR2 is FRNRAP in the germline V gene. This CDR3 has 14 amino acids. CDR3 in amino acids: CASGLRQVGDTQYF. The CDR3 DNA reads TGTGCTAGTGGTTTGAGGCAGGTGGGCGATACGCAGTATTTT.

The chain's CDR3 is CASSLTGGGIPEAFF. CDR3 bases: TGTGCCAGCAGTTTAACGGGAGGGGGAATCCCTGAAGCTTTCTTT. This sequence joins TRBV28 and TRBJ1-1; a weak D match, TRBD1 (6 bases). The length of the CDR3 is 15 residues. Trimming took 2 bases from V and 6 from J, leaving 16 bases between them. Germline V CDR1 and CDR2: MDHEN, SYDVKM.

The CDR3 reads CASSSDSEGHEQFF. CDR3 DNA sequence: TGTGCCAGCAGCTCGGACTCCGAAGGGCATGAGCAGTTCTTC. The chain combines TRBV5-5 with TRBJ2-1; D possibly corresponds to TRBD2 (5 bases). Germline assignment: CDR1 SGHKS and CDR2 YYEKEE (reference sequence). The V and J ends lost 3 bases and 8 bases respectively, with 15 bases between them. The CDR3 totals 14 residues.

The rearrangement joins TRBV4-1 to TRBJ2-7; tentative D call: TRBD2 (5 bases). V was clipped by 4 bases and J by 4 bases, with 26 bases between them. From germline, CDR1 is MGHRA and CDR2 YSYEKL. This CDR3 is built from 18 residues. The CDR3 bases are TGCGCCAGCAGCCTGCTCCAAGCGGTAGGAGAGGTCGCATACGAGCAGTACTTC. Residues: CASSLLQAVGEVAYEQYF.

The gene calls are TRBV7-6 and TRBJ2-1; 8 bases align to TRBD1. The germline V gene encodes CDR1 SGHVS and CDR2 FNYEAQ. V shed 3 bases, J shed 3 bases, and the junction held 4 bases outside the gene matches. This CDR3 has 15 amino acids. In DNA, the CDR3 is TGTGCCAGCAGCTTCGGGACAGGAGACTACAATGAGCAGTTCTTC. Translated, it gives CASSFGTGDYNEQFF.

V gene TRBV7-2 combines with J gene TRBJ1-1, with D perhaps matching TRBD1 (6 bases). Looked up from germline, CDR1 is SGHTA and CDR2 is FQGNSA. This CDR3 comprises 14 residues. Trimming took 3 bases from V and 5 from J, leaving 13 bases between them. The DNA of the CDR3 is TGTGCCAGCAGCTTGACCAGGGGTGGGACTGAAGCTTTCTTT. It is translated as CASSLTRGGTEAFF. The full variable domain, its missing parts supplied by reference TRBV7-2 and TRBJ1-1, is GAGVSQSPSNKVTEKGKDVELRCDPISGHTALYWYRQSLGQGLEFLIYFQGNSAPDKSGLPSDRFSAERTGGSVSTLTIQRTQQEDSAVYLCASSLTRGGTEAFFGQGTRLTVV.

The chain employs TRBV4-2 and TRBJ2-7; D perhaps matches TRBD2 (6 bases). The CDR3 loop spans 18 amino acids. The V and J ends lost 4 bases and 4 bases respectively, with 26 bases between them. CDR1 is LGHNA and CDR2 is YNFKEQ in the germline V gene. CDR3 protein: CASSRPRGAPGGRYEQYF. CDR3 sequence (DNA): TGTGCCAGCAGCCGTCCGCGCGGGGCGCCCGGGGGACGTTACGAGCAGTACTTC.

This chain connects TRBV10-1 to TRBJ1-5, with TRBD1 as a possible D gene (5 bases). The CDR3 is 16 residues long. Per germline, CDR1 WNHNN and CDR2 SYGVQD (reference sequence). The V and J ends lost 0 bases and 5 bases respectively, with 14 bases between them. CDR3 protein: CASSESTAEAYQPQHF. The CDR3 DNA is TGCGCCAGCAGTGAGTCGACAGCCGAGGCGTATCAGCCCCAGCATTTT.

The V gene is TRBV5-1, the J gene TRBJ1-4, with 7 bases identical to TRBD1. This CDR3 has 13 amino acids. CDR1 is SGHRS and CDR2 is YFSETQ in the germline V gene. V shed 4 bases and J 6 bases; nucleotides not matched to a gene: 3. The CDR3 region is CASSPGQDEKLFF. Here the CDR3 DNA reads TGCGCCAGCAGCCCCGGACAGGATGAAAAACTGTTTTTT.

CDR3 residues: CASSSSPTVNTEAFF. DNA of the CDR3: TGTGCCAGCAGCTCAAGTCCGACAGTGAACACTGAAGCTTTCTTT. This chain links TRBV7-8 with TRBJ1-1, with D possibly matching TRBD1 (5 bases). The CDR3 is 15 amino acids. Germline CDR1 reads SGHVS; CDR2 reads FQNEAQ. V dropped 4 bases and J dropped 0 bases, with 12 bases sitting between them.

This rearrangement joins TRBV5-1 to TRBJ1-2, with 9 bases matching TRBD1. V was pared by 3 bases and J by 2 bases, with 8 bases of the junction left unmatched. The germline V gene encodes CDR1 SGHRS and CDR2 YFSETQ. The CDR3 contains 16 residues. The CDR3 here is CASSSSQGALNYGYTF. CDR3 bases: TGCGCCAGCAGCTCCTCACAGGGGGCCTTGAACTATGGCTACACCTTC. The entire variable domain, with the rest obtained from reference TRBV5-1 and TRBJ1-2, is as follows: KAGVTQTPRYLIKTRGQQVTLSCSPISGHRSVSWYQQTPGQGLQFLFEYFSETQRNKGNFPGRFSGRQFSNSRSEMNVSTLELGDSALYLCASSSSQGALNYGYTFGSGTRLTVV.

This CDR3 reads CASSQGPYKQGRDINQPQHF. In DNA form, the CDR3 reads TGCGCCAGCAGCCAGGGCCCCTACAAACAGGGGCGGGATATCAATCAGCCCCAGCATTTT. The chain has TRBV4-1 and TRBJ1-5; 7 bases are a match to TRBD1. The germline V gene encodes CDR1 MGHRA and CDR2 YSYEKL. Trimming at V came to 3 bases and at J to 3 bases, leaving 20 bases not matched to a gene. The CDR3 sequence is 20 residues long.

This clone came up a few times. J is TRBJ1-2 and V is TRBV4-1; the D gene is possibly TRBD1 (5 bases). Germline-derived CDR1 and CDR2 are MGHRA and YSYEKL. V shed 6 bases and J shed 8 bases, with 16 bases lying between them. The CDR3 is 13 residues long. The CDR3 reads CASRDTGGSGYTF. The CDR3 DNA follows: TGCGCCAGCAGGGACACCGGGGGTTCGGGCTACACCTTC.

Here the CDR3 reads CASSQRSGVLMNTEAFF. CDR3 in DNA: TGCGCCAGCAGCCAAAGGTCGGGGGTACTCATGAACACTGAAGCTTTCTTT. This chain joins TRBV4-1 and TRBJ1-1, with a tentative D call TRBD1 (5 bases). The germline CDR1 and CDR2 sequences are MGHRA and YSYEKL. The CDR3 spans 17 residues. V was trimmed by 2 bases and J by 0 bases, leaving 16 bases between them.

The chain has TRBV6-1 and TRBJ2-1, with a weak D call TRBD2 (5 bases). The germline gives CDR1 MNHNS, CDR2 SASEGT. The CDR3 is made up of 16 amino acids. Trimming pared 2 bases from V and 4 bases from J, leaving 15 bases between. The CDR3 coding sequence is TGTGCCAGCAGTGAAACCCATCCTAGCTCTTACAATGAGCAGTTCTTC. It encodes CASSETHPSSYNEQFF.

This clone occurred once. The CDR3 bases are TGTGCCAGCAGCGCCCTGACAGGGCTCTATGGCTACACCTTC. This codes for CASSALTGLYGYTF. This rearrangement joins TRBV11-3 to TRBJ1-2; 7 bases fit TRBD1. This CDR3 region has 14 residues. Germline V CDR1 and CDR2: SGHNT, YENEEA. With 5 bases clipped from V and 4 bases from J, the junction kept 7 bases outside the gene matches.

The genes are TRBV10-3 and TRBJ1-4; 7 bases match TRBD1. CDR1 ENHRY and CDR2 SYGVKD come from the germline V gene. The CDR3 consists of 13 residues. V lost 3 bases and J lost 12; bases outside the gene matches: 7. In DNA form, the CDR3 reads TGTGCCATCAGTGACAGGGGGGTCGTGGAACTGTTTTTT. It encodes CAISDRGVVELFF.

The chain joins TRBV11-3 to TRBJ2-1; 11 positions agree with TRBD2. Germline V lookup: CDR1 SGHNT, CDR2 YENEEA. There are 14 residues in the CDR3. The V gene end was trimmed by 3 bases and the J gene end by 10 bases; junction bases not matched to a gene: 5. DNA for the CDR3: TGTGCCAGCAGCTTTAGCGGGAGGGCCGGAGAGCAGTTCTTC. It specifies CASSFSGRAGEQFF.

The rearrangement links TRBV9 to TRBJ2-1, with 9 nucleotides matching TRBD2. J gave up 4 bases and V 4 bases, and 6 bases lay outside the gene matches. The germline CDR1 and CDR2 sequences are SGDLS and YYNGEE. There are 15 residues in the CDR3. In nucleotides, the CDR3 is TGTGCCAGCAGCCCCGGGACTAGCTTGTACAATGAGCAGTTCTTC. Encoded protein: CASSPGTSLYNEQFF.

The rearrangement links TRBV19 to TRBJ2-7; 7 bases are shared with TRBD2. This CDR3 is built from 16 residues. The ends lost 5 bases at V and 3 bases at J; junction bases unmatched: 13. CDR1 and CDR2 (germline): LNHDA, SQIVND (reference sequence). The CDR3 loop is CASSSWGGTEHYEQYF. CDR3 sequence (DNA): TGTGCCAGTAGTTCGTGGGGAGGGACGGAGCACTACGAGCAGTACTTC.

This clone was observed a handful of times. This chain connects TRBV5-6 to TRBJ2-1; a possible D gene is TRBD2 (6 bases). Trimming left V 4 bases short and J 10 bases short, with 15 bases between. The CDR3 runs to 13 residues. Germline values: CDR1 SGHDT, CDR2 YYEEEE. CDR3 loop: CASSPPASAEQFF. CDR3 coding DNA: TGTGCCAGCAGCCCACCCGCTAGCGCCGAGCAGTTCTTC. Based on the CDR3 plus reference TRBV5-6 and TRBJ2-1, the full variable domain is DAGVTQSPTHLIKTRGQQVTLRCSPKSGHDTVSWYQQALGQGPQFIFQYYEEEERQRGNFPDRFSGHQFPNYSSELNVNALLLGDSALYLCASSPPASAEQFFGPGTRLTVL.

The chain has TRBV5-6 and TRBJ1-2; the D is unclear. Germline CDR1 reads SGHDT; CDR2 reads YYEEEE. The CDR3 runs to 14 residues. Trimming took 4 bases from V and 0 from J, leaving 10 bases between them. The CDR3 nucleotides read TGTGCCAGCAGCCGAGACGGGGCTAACTATGGCTACACCTTC. Residues: CASSRDGANYGYTF.

The chain employs TRBV23-1 and TRBJ1-1, with D tentatively TRBD1 (6 bases). TRBV23-1 is flagged as an ORF with uncertain function. The V end lost 4 bases, the J end lost 8 bases, and 14 bases lay between the germline ends. The CDR3 consists of 13 residues. As DNA, the CDR3 is TGCGCCAGCAGTCGAACAGGGTGCGTGGAAGCTTTCTTT. It specifies CASSRTGCVEAFF.

V gene TRBV27 combines with J gene TRBJ2-2; TRBD2 aligns across 8 bases. J lost 5 bases, V lost 5 bases, and 7 bases had no gene match. This CDR3 is built from 15 residues. Germline CDR1 MNHEY, CDR2 SMNVEV (reference sequence). For the CDR3, the DNA is TGTGCCAGCAGTACCGGGACTAGTGATACCGGGGAGCTGTTTTTT. Encoded protein: CASSTGTSDTGELFF.

CDR3 bases: TGTGCCTGGAACCGGGACAGGGGTGTCACCATATATTTT. This encodes CAWNRDRGVTIYF. The rearrangement uses TRBV30 and TRBJ1-3, with 10 bases fitting TRBD1. The length of the CDR3 is 13 residues. CDR1 is GTSNPN and CDR2 is SVGIG in the germline V gene (reference sequence). Trimming cost V 4 bases and J 9 bases; bases outside gene matches: 6.

The rearrangement joins TRBV28 to TRBJ2-7; 9 bases agree with TRBD1. Germline trimming cut 8 bases from V and 2 bases from J; bases unmatched to any gene: 10. Germline V gene data show CDR1 as MDHEN and CDR2 as SYDVKM. This CDR3 contains 15 residues. The CDR3 region is CASPPAGTGTYEQYF. CDR3 nucleotide sequence: TGTGCCAGCCCTCCCGCCGGGACAGGGACCTACGAGCAGTACTTC.